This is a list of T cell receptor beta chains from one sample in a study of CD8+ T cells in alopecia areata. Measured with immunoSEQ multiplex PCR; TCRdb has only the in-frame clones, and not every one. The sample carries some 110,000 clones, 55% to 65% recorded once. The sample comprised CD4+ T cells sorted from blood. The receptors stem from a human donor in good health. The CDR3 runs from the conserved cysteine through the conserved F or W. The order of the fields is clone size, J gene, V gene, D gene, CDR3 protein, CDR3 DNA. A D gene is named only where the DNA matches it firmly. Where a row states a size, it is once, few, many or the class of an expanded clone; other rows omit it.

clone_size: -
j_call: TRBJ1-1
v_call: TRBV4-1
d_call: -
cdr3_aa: CASSARQANTEAFF
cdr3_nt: TGCGCCAGCAGCGCACGACAGGCGAACACTGAAGCTTTCTTT

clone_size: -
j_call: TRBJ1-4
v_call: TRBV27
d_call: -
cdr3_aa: CARPSDEKLFF
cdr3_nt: TGTGCCAGGCCGTCGGATGAAAAACTGTTTTTT

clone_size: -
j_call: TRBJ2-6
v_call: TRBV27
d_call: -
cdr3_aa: CASSWSANSGANVLTF
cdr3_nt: TGTGCCAGCAGTTGGTCTGCGAACTCTGGGGCCAACGTCCTGACTTTC

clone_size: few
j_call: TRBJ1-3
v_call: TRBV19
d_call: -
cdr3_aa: CASEYPGNTIYF
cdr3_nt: TGTGCCAGCGAGTATCCTGGAAACACCATATATTTT

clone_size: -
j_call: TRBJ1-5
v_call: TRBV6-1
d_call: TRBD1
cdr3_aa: CASNDRGRNQPQHF
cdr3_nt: TGTGCCAGCAATGACAGGGGACGCAATCAGCCCCAGCATTTT

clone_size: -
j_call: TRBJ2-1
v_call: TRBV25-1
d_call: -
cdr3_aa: CASSWSGDEQFF
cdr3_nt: TGTGCCAGCAGCTGGTCAGGGGACGAGCAGTTCTTC

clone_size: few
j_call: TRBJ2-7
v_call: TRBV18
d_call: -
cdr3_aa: CASSPASSERQYF
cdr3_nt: TGTGCCAGCTCACCGGCCTCTAGCGAACGGCAGTACTTC

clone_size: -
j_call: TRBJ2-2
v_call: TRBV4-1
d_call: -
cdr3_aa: CASSLGGQVTAGELFF
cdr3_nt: TGCGCCAGCAGCCTAGGGGGGCAGGTAACGGCGGGGGAGCTGTTTTTT

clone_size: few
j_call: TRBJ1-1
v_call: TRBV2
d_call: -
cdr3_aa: CASSPTTLNTEAFF
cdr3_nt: TGTGCCAGCAGCCCTACCACACTGAACACTGAAGCTTTCTTT

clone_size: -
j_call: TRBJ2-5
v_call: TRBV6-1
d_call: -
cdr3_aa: CASSERQRETQYF
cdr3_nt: TGTGCCAGCAGTGAGCGACAGCGGGAGACCCAGTACTTC

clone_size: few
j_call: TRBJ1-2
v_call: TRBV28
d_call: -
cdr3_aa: CASSLSAGNYGYTF
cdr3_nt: TGTGCCAGCAGTTTATCCGCAGGGAACTATGGCTACACCTTC

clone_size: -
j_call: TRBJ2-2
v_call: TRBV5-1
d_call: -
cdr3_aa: CASSLVTVSTGELFF
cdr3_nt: TGCGCCAGCAGCTTGGTGACAGTTAGCACCGGGGAGCTGTTTTTT

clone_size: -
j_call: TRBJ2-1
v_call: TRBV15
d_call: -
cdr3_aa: CATSRGSILSYNEQFF
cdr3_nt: TGTGCCACCAGCAGAGGTAGCATCCTCTCCTACAATGAGCAGTTCTTC

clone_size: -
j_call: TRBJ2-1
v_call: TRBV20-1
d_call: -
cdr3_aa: CSAEGANEQFF
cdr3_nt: TGCAGTGCGGAGGGGGCAAATGAGCAGTTCTTC

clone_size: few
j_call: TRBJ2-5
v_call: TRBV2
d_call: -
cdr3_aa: CASSEASEGTQYF
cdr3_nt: TGTGCCAGCAGTGAGGCCAGCGAGGGGACCCAGTACTTC

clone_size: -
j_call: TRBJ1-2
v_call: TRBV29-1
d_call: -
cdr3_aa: CSVERGHYGYTF
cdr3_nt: TGCAGCGTTGAACGGGGGCACTATGGCTACACCTTC